This T cell receptor (beta chain) was captured by sequencing in a study of blood T cell repertoires in COVID-19. V lost 5 bases, J lost 1 base, and 5 bases stayed unmatched. CDR3 length equals 15 residues. Germline lookup yields CDR1 SGHTA and CDR2 FQGTGA. As processed by the authors: Nucleated cell counts were estimated from reference gene primer amplification. Data came from immunoSEQ multiplex PCR; TCRdb stores just in-frame clones and leaves some out. Clone size and the V and J calls come from that table; the DNA yielded D and trimming. This table has 130,000 to 150,000 clones, around 76% appearing once.

J is TRBJ2-3 and V is TRBV7-3, with 8 bases identical to TRBD1. The sample taken for sequencing was peripheral blood. The sequence was collected from a man older than 75 with acute or convalescent COVID-19. CDR3 amino acids: CASSPLTGGTDTQYF. The CDR3 DNA sequence: TGTGCCAGCAGCCCATTGACAGGGGGCACAGATACGCAGTATTTT.